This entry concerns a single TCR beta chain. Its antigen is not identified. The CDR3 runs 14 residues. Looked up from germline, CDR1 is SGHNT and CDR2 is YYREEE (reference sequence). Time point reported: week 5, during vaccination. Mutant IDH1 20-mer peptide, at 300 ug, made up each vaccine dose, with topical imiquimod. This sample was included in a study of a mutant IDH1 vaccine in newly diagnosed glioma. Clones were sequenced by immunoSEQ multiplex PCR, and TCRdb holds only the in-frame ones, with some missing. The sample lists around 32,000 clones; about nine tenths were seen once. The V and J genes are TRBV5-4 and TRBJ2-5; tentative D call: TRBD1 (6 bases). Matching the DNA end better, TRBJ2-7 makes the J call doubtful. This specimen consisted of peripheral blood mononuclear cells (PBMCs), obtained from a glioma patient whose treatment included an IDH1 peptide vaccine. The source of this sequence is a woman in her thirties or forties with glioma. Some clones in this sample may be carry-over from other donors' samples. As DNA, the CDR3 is TGTGCCAGCAGCTCCGGGACAAGGGCCTACGAGCAGTACTTC. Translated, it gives CASSSGTRAYEQYF.